This record covers a single T cell receptor beta chain. The antigen remains unidentified. The same CDR3 can be traced to other DNA sequences in this sample. The entry originates in a study of beta chain features in type 1 diabetes. Study-wide context: Comparable age, gender and cell yields were observed in patients relative to healthy donors.

Germline values: CDR1 SGHRS, CDR2 YFSETQ. The CDR3 has 13 amino acids. V lost 1 base, J lost 4 bases, and 8 bases lay in between. Study-wide findings and caveats: Fewer insertions but more deletions were seen at VDJ junctions in type 1 diabetes patients. Patients showed naive, central memory and Treg TCRB repertoires that appeared more similar than those of healthy donors.

Stem cell-like memory, regulatory, central memory and naive CD4+ cells were sorted via CD45RO/CCR7/CD25/CD127/CD95/CD27. The sequenced template was cDNA made from the entire isolated RNA. Method: immunoSEQ multiplex PCR; TCRdb's copy keeps in-frame clones and lacks some. The sample comprises about 250,000 clones, roughly 13% of which are singletons, and more than 0.025% rests with the top ten. The sample comprised naive CD4+ T cells from blood. The J gene is TRBJ1-1, the V gene TRBV5-1; D perhaps matches TRBD1 (6 bases). The TCR originated in a woman in her thirties or forties in good health. The chain's CDR3 is CASSLTGPTEAFF. The CDR3 DNA follows: TGCGCCAGCAGCTTGACAGGGCCCACTGAAGCTTTCTTT.